This passage covers 22 T cell receptor beta chains from one sample sequenced in a study of spatial heterogeneity in lung cancer. TCRdb itself ran the 5' RACE reads through MiXCR, one entry per CDR3 protein. The table has nearly 15,000 distinct CDR3 sequences, 7.9% seen once. As for time point: sample taken at primary tumor resection. No cells were sorted before sequencing. The whole RNA sequenced was extracted from tumor, nontumor lung or frozen PBMC. This material consisted of PBMCs, taken at surgery. Receptors originate from a female donor with early-stage non-small cell lung cancer.

This clonotype was observed a handful of times. V and J are TRBV29-1 and TRBJ2-5; weak D call: TRBD1 (8 bases). From germline, CDR1 is SQVTM and CDR2 ANQGSEA. Trimming took 4 bases from V and 5 from J, leaving 20 bases between them. This CDR3 is 15 amino acids long. The CDR3 loop is CSVGRGGQDRETQYF. The DNA of the CDR3 is TGCAGCGTTGGCAGGGGGGGACAGGACCGGGAGACCCAGTACTTC.

This clonotype was seen many times. J is TRBJ2-7 and V is TRBV4-3, with 8 bases identical to TRBD1. Germline trimming cut 0 bases from V and 2 bases from J; bases unmatched to any gene: 9. This CDR3 has 17 amino acids. Germline CDR1 and CDR2: LGHNA and YSLEER. The CDR3 region is CASSQDHFGTGTYEQYF. CDR3 DNA sequence: TGCGCCAGCAGCCAAGACCATTTTGGGACAGGCACCTACGAGCAGTACTTC.

At least ten counts were recorded for this clonotype. The genes are TRBV20-1 and TRBJ2-3; a possible D gene is TRBD2 (6 bases). The CDR3 runs to 15 residues. The V end lost 6 bases, the J end lost 2 bases, and 18 bases lay between the germline ends. CDR1 and CDR2 from the germline V gene are DFQATT and SNEGSKA (reference sequence). The CDR3 DNA sequence: TGCAGTGCGCCGATAATTGGGGGGACCACAGATACGCAGTATTTT. This gives the protein CSAPIIGGTTDTQYF.

Ten or more counts support this clonotype. The V gene is TRBV6-1, the J gene TRBJ1-1, with D possibly being TRBD1 (6 bases). The CDR3 length is 15 residues. Trimming pared 4 bases from V and 1 base from J, leaving 13 bases between. CDR1 is MNHNS, CDR2 SASEGT, per germline. The CDR3 sequence: CASSVAGAGNTEAFF. As DNA, the CDR3 is TGTGCCAGCAGTGTAGCAGGGGCAGGGAACACTGAAGCTTTCTTT.

With respect to this clonotype: A read error may explain this, as a much larger clone is one base away. V gene TRBV11-2 combines with J gene TRBJ1-6, with D perhaps TRBD1 (5 bases). Per germline, CDR1 SGHAT and CDR2 FQNNGV. The CDR3 sequence is 16 residues long. CDR3 sequence reads: CVSSLAGQGGNSPLHF. The CDR3 DNA follows: TGTGTCAGCAGCTTAGCGGGCCAGGGAGGCAATTCACCCCTCCACTTT.

In its sample, this clonotype is medium-sized. The V call is TRBV6-5, the J call TRBJ2-5; 10 bases map to TRBD2. The germline CDR1 and CDR2 sequences are MNHEY and SVGAGI. The CDR3 is made up of 16 amino acids. V shed 5 bases and J 9 bases; nucleotides not matched to a gene: 15. The CDR3 DNA follows: TGTGCCAGCAGTGGCACTAGCGGGACCACCTCCGGGGCCCAGTACTTC. Its translation: CASSGTSGTTSGAQYF.

This clonotype was seen ten or more times. V gene TRBV11-1 combines with J gene TRBJ1-1; D gene unclear. Germline lookup yields CDR1 SGHAT and CDR2 FQDESV (reference sequence). Trimming stripped 0 bases from V and 3 bases from J, with 5 bases between. The CDR3 sequence is 13 residues long. The CDR3 DNA reads TGTGCCAGCAGCTTAGCAGGGCACACTGAAGCTTTCTTT. As protein: CASSLAGHTEAFF.

In this sample, this clonotype turned up many times. The junction departs from germline at one end; a sequencing error may be responsible. The chain combines TRBV7-9 with TRBJ2-5, with 8 bases matching TRBD2. Germline lookup yields CDR1 SEHNR and CDR2 FQNEAQ (reference sequence). This CDR3 is built from 14 residues. The CDR3 reads CASRLGLAGETQYF. The CDR3 coding sequence is TGTGCCAGCAGATTAGGACTAGCCGGTGAGACCCAGTACTTC.

This clonotype was seen repeatedly, ten times or more. The chain is built from TRBV7-2 and TRBJ2-3, with 8 nucleotides matching TRBD2. The CDR3 spans 14 residues. Trimming at V came to 5 bases and at J to 4 bases, leaving 5 bases not matched to a gene. CDR1 and CDR2 from the germline V gene are SGHTA and FQGNSA. The CDR3 DNA sequence: TGTGCCAGCAGCCGGGGGGGAGGCGCAGATACGCAGTATTTT. This encodes CASSRGGGADTQYF.

This rearrangement joins TRBV11-1 to TRBJ2-1; 8 bases agree with TRBD2. Germline-derived CDR1 and CDR2 are SGHAT and FQDESV (reference sequence). V lost 6 bases, J lost 7 bases, and 14 bases stayed unmatched. There are 16 residues in the CDR3. The CDR3 nucleotides are TGTGCCAGCAGTTCCCTCATAGAGCGGGAGCGGAATGAGCAGTTCTTC. This gives the protein CASSSLIERERNEQFF.

This clonotype showed up many times. This chain joins TRBV7-2 and TRBJ1-6, with TRBD1 matching over 9 bases. The V and J ends lost 1 base and 8 bases, in that order; junction bases with no gene match: 6. Germline V gene data show CDR1 as SGHTA and CDR2 as FQGNSA. The CDR3 length is 16 residues. CDR3 DNA: TGTGCCAGCAGCTTAGTGGGGGGACAGGGTTATTCACCCCTCCACTTT. Translation gives CASSLVGGQGYSPLHF.

This clonotype was observed at least ten times. The rearrangement joins TRBV7-2 to TRBJ1-1; D gene uncertain. The germline gives CDR1 SGHTA, CDR2 FQGNSA. The ends were cut back, 2 bases at V and 3 bases at J, with 10 bases in the middle. This CDR3 has 14 amino acids. CDR3 sequence: CASSLSGVYTEAFF. Here the CDR3 DNA reads TGTGCCAGCAGCTTATCCGGGGTTTACACTGAAGCTTTCTTT.

By its share, this clonotype is medium-sized. The chain links TRBV10-3 to TRBJ1-6; D not resolved. V lost 6 bases to trimming and J lost 2 bases, with 14 bases between them. The CDR3 runs 16 residues. Germline values: CDR1 ENHRY, CDR2 SYGVKD. The CDR3 here is CAISLRPAAYNSPLHF. CDR3 bases: TGTGCCATCAGCCTTCGTCCAGCGGCCTATAATTCACCCCTCCACTTT.

In this sample, this clonotype turned up many times. V usage is TRBV5-1 and J usage is TRBJ2-5, with unresolved D. The CDR3 spans 14 residues. In germline, CDR1 is SGHRS, CDR2 YFSETQ. V was clipped by 3 bases and J by 4 bases, with 13 bases between them. The CDR3: CASSWGNSPETQYF. As DNA, the CDR3 is TGCGCCAGCAGCTGGGGAAATAGCCCAGAGACCCAGTACTTC. Complete variable domain (other parts from reference TRBV5-1 and TRBJ2-5): KAGVTQTPRYLIKTRGQQVTLSCSPISGHRSVSWYQQTPGQGLQFLFEYFSETQRNKGNFPGRFSGRQFSNSRSEMNVSTLELGDSALYLCASSWGNSPETQYFGPGTRLLVL.

This clonotype has ten or more counts. The chain is built from TRBV6-2 or TRBV6-3 and TRBJ2-7; tentative D call: TRBD1 (6 bases). There are 15 residues in the CDR3. V was trimmed by 2 bases and J by 3 bases, leaving 14 bases between them. CDR1 and CDR2 from the germline V gene are MNHEY and SVGEGT. The DNA for the CDR3 is TGTGCCAGCAGTTACGGGACAACTTCAATCTACGAGCAGTACTTC. The encoded protein is CASSYGTTSIYEQYF.

This clonotype came up a few times. The chain is built from TRBV4-2 and TRBJ2-4; no clear D. CDR3 length: 15 residues. Looked up from germline, CDR1 is LGHNA and CDR2 is YNFKEQ. V was shortened by 5 bases and J by 0 bases, with 11 bases between the two germline ends. The DNA for the CDR3 is TGTGCCAGCAGCTCAGCGAGTTTAGCCAAAAACATTCAGTACTTC. Protein: CASSSASLAKNIQYF.

Ten or more counts support this clonotype. This chain joins TRBV2 and TRBJ1-2, with a weak D call TRBD1 (6 bases). Germline CDR1 SNHLY, CDR2 FYNNEI. V was shortened by 0 bases and J by 4 bases, with 21 bases between the two germline ends. The CDR3 totals 18 residues. The CDR3 bases are TGTGCCAGCAGTGAAGCGGGGGGGCCGGGTCAAAGTCCCTATGGCTACACCTTC. It codes for CASSEAGGPGQSPYGYTF.

This clonotype appeared many times. This chain links TRBV5-6 with TRBJ2-3; 7 bases are shared with TRBD1. The ends lost 4 bases at V and 1 base at J; junction bases unmatched: 3. Germline CDR1 is SGHDT and CDR2 is YYEEEE. The CDR3 is 14 amino acids. The CDR3 loop is CASSRTGGTDTQYF. DNA for the CDR3: TGTGCCAGCAGCCGCACAGGGGGCACAGATACGCAGTATTTT.

This clonotype was seen repeatedly, ten times or more. The chain uses TRBV5-1 and TRBJ2-3; D not resolved. CDR3 size: 15 residues. Trimming cost V 0 bases and J 2 bases, with 10 bases left between them. CDR1 is SGHRS and CDR2 is YFSETQ in the germline V gene. The CDR3 region has the DNA TGCGCCAGCAGCTTGGCAAGTCAGCTCACAGATACGCAGTATTTT. The encoded protein is CASSLASQLTDTQYF.

This clonotype was seen repeatedly, ten times or more. V and J are TRBV7-9 and TRBJ2-3; 10 nucleotides line up with TRBD2. V was pared by 4 bases and J by 0 bases, with 7 bases of the junction left unmatched. Looked up from germline, CDR1 is SEHNR and CDR2 is FQNEAQ (reference sequence). There are 17 residues in the CDR3. The DNA of the CDR3 is TGTGCCAGCAGCTCCGAGCGGGGGGGTCGAAGCACAGATACGCAGTATTTT. Its translation is CASSSERGGRSTDTQYF.

This clonotype has at least ten counts. The CDR3: CASRGGVNSPLHF. CDR3 nucleotide sequence: TGTGCCAGCAGAGGGGGGGTTAATTCACCCCTCCACTTT. The gene calls are TRBV3-1 and TRBJ1-6; D is possibly TRBD1 (6 bases). In germline, CDR1 is LGHDT, CDR2 YNNKEL (reference sequence). V shed 6 bases and J shed 6 bases, with 9 bases lying between them. The CDR3 is 13 amino acids.

This clonotype has ten or more counts. The chain combines TRBV7-2 with TRBJ1-6; D might be TRBD1 (6 bases). The CDR3 consists of 15 residues. V shed 3 bases and J shed 7 bases, with 13 bases lying between them. Germline V gene data show CDR1 as SGHTA and CDR2 as FQGNSA. The CDR3 nucleotides are TGTGCCAGCAGCTTCCAAAGACAGGAAAATTCACCCCTCCACTTT. Translation gives CASSFQRQENSPLHF.